The 8 T cell receptor beta chains in this list originate from one sample, sequenced in a study of blood T cell repertoires in COVID-19. TCRdb's copy holds only in-frame clones and misses some; the assay was immunoSEQ multiplex PCR. The data hold roughly 40,000 clones, with about four fifths observed a single time. Sequencing was performed on peripheral blood. The receptors originated from a man aged 65 to 85 with acute or convalescent COVID-19.

This clone was seen more than once but under ten times. The rearrangement links TRBV7-6 to TRBJ1-5, with D possibly TRBD1 on 5 matching bases. The ends were cut back, 3 bases at V and 2 bases at J, with 11 bases in the middle. CDR1 and CDR2 (germline): SGHVS, FNYEAQ. This CDR3 has 15 residues. The CDR3 spells CASSFGGAGNQPQHF. The CDR3 DNA reads TGTGCCAGCAGCTTCGGAGGGGCAGGCAATCAGCCCCAGCATTTT. Full variable domain (missing parts from reference TRBV7-6 and TRBJ1-5): GAGVSQSPRYKVTKRGQDVALRCDPISGHVSLYWYRQALGQGPEFLTYFNYEAQQDKSGLPNDRFSAERPEGSISTLTIQRTEQRDSAMYRCASSFGGAGNQPQHFGDGTRLSIL.

The chain is built from TRBV28 and TRBJ2-2; TRBD1 matches at 7 bases. The trim removed 11 bases at V and 1 base at J, leaving 4 bases unmatched. CDR3 length: 13 residues. CDR1 MDHEN and CDR2 SYDVKM come from the germline V gene. The CDR3 DNA sequence: TGTGCCGCCGGGACAGAGAACACCGGGGAGCTGTTTTTT. It is translated as CAAGTENTGELFF.

This clone is deemed medium-sized. The chain carries TRBV19 and TRBJ2-7; 9 positions agree with TRBD2. This CDR3 comprises 17 residues. Looked up from germline, CDR1 is LNHDA and CDR2 is SQIVND (reference sequence). V shed 3 bases, J shed 6 bases, and the junction held 15 bases outside the gene matches. The CDR3 spells CASSILPSGTSMTEQYF. CDR3 DNA: TGTGCCAGTAGTATCCTTCCTTCCGGGACTAGCATGACCGAGCAGTACTTC.

The chain carries TRBV5-6 and TRBJ2-1, with D maybe TRBD2 (6 bases). The germline V gene has CDR1 SGHDT and CDR2 YYEEEE. Trimming removed 0 bases from V and 0 bases from J, with 7 bases in between. The CDR3 loop spans 15 amino acids. The CDR3 coding sequence is TGTGCCAGCAGCTTGGGCGGGAACTCCTACAATGAGCAGTTCTTC. Protein: CASSLGGNSYNEQFF.

V is TRBV7-8 and J is TRBJ2-7; possible D gene TRBD2, 5 bases. The CDR3 contains 16 residues. CDR1 is SGHVS and CDR2 is FQNEAQ in the germline V gene. V was clipped by 5 bases and J by 2 bases, with 19 bases between them. The CDR3 spells CASSLTPERGAYEQYF. For the CDR3, the DNA is TGTGCCAGCAGCCTCACCCCCGAACGGGGAGCCTACGAGCAGTACTTC.

The rearrangement uses TRBV10-3 and TRBJ2-1, with 14 positions matching TRBD2. CDR1 and CDR2 from the germline V gene are ENHRY and SYGVKD. The CDR3 is 14 residues long. The DNA for the CDR3 is TGTGCGACGGCGGGACTAGCGGGAGCCAATGAGCAGTTCTTC. This gives the protein CATAGLAGANEQFF.

This clone was seen just once. This chain links TRBV3-1 (or the pseudogene TRBV3-2) with TRBJ2-3; 7 nucleotides line up with TRBD2. The CDR3 has 14 amino acids. Germline CDR1 and CDR2: LGHDT and YNNKEL (reference sequence). The ends lost 1 base at V and 4 bases at J; junction bases unmatched: 2. The CDR3 loop is CASSQVLASDTQYF. CDR3 DNA: TGTGCCAGCAGCCAAGTACTAGCGTCAGATACGCAGTATTTT.

The chain carries TRBV10-2 and TRBJ1-5, with TRBD1 matching over 7 bases. The length of the CDR3 is 15 residues. The J segment lost 6 bases and the V segment lost 6 bases, leaving 11 bases of the junction unmatched. The germline CDR1 and CDR2 sequences are WSHSY and SAAADI. In DNA form, the CDR3 reads TGCGCCAGCAGATCTCCAGGGGGAGCTGGTCAGCCCCAGCATTTT. This encodes CASRSPGGAGQPQHF.